The TCR beta chain under discussion was sequenced for a study of blood T cell repertoires in COVID-19. About the study: Both acute and convalescent COVID-19 samples were obtained from the United States, Italy and Spain. The cDNA or gDNA used as material had been derived from T cells, B-cell-depleted T cells, or PBMCs.

Trimming pared 8 bases from V and 6 bases from J, leaving 14 bases between. The germline CDR1 and CDR2 sequences are MGHDK and SYGVNS. The CDR3 runs 13 residues. Original methodology: Researchers report that nucleated cell counts were estimated from reference gene primer amplification. Data came from immunoSEQ multiplex PCR; TCRdb stores just in-frame clones and leaves some out. The V and J calls and clone size were taken over from that table, and D and trimming were inferred from the DNA. Found here are about 180,000 clones, roughly four fifths of them singletons; the top ten hold 1.5% to 1.9%. This clone was counted only a few times.

J is TRBJ1-5 and V is TRBV25-1; weak D call: TRBD1 (6 bases). The specimen sequenced was peripheral blood. The TCR originated in a human donor in a cohort sampled during active COVID-19. CDR3 in amino acids: CASSTTGSQPQHF. The CDR3 DNA sequence: TGTGCCAGCTCTACCACAGGGAGTCAGCCCCAGCATTTT.